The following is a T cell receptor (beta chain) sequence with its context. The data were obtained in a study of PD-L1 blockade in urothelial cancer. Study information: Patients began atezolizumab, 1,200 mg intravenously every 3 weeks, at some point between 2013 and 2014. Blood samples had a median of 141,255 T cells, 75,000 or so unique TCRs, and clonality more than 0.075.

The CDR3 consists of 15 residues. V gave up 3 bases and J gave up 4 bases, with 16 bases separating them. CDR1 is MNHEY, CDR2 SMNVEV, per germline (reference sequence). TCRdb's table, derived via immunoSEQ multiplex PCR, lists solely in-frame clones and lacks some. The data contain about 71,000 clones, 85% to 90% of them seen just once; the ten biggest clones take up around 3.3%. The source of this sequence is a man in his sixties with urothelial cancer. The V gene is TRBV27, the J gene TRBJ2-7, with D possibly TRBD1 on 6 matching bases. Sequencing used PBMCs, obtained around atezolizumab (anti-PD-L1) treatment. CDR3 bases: TGTGCCAGCAGTTTGGCTCCGGACAGAGCTTACGAGCAGTACTTC. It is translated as CASSLAPDRAYEQYF.